This TCR beta chain was documented in a study of technical replicates of blood from a few donors. Here immunoSEQ multiplex PCR was the method, and the copy in TCRdb shows in-frame clones only, minus some. The sample has tens of thousands of clones; over 90% are singletons. With 11 bases removed from V and 2 bases from J, the gap between germline ends came to 13 bases. Germline V gene sequence: CDR1 SNHLY, CDR2 FYNNEI. The CDR3 has 12 amino acids. The chain links TRBV2 to TRBJ2-7; D might be TRBD2 (7 bases). This receptor was taken from a human donor in good health. Sequenced input: T cells isolated from PBMCs. The CDR3 DNA reads TGTGCCTCCGGGGGGCCCCCCTACGAGCAGTACTTC. Translated: CASGGPPYEQYF.